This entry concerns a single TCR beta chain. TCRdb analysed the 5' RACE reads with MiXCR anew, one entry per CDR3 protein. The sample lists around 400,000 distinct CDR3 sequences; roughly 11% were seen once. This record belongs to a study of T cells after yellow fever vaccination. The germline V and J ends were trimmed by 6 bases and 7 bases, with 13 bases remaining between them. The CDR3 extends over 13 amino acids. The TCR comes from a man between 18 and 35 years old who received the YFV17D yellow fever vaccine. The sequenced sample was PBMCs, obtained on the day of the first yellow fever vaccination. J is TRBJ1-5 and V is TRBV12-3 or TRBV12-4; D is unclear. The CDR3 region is CASRDGNEQPQHF. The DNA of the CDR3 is TGTGCCAGCAGGGACGGTAATGAACAGCCCCAGCATTTT.